These 15 T cell receptor beta chains originate from one sample sequenced in a study of tumor-infiltrating lymphocytes in primary liver carcinoma. A primer matching the constant region was used to make TCR beta cDNA from around 550 ng of total RNA. Employing slightly modified ARM-PCR, three nested multiplex PCR rounds were run, and these gave rise to the TCR beta libraries. TRBV1-TRBV30 forward primers paired with a C-beta reverse primer were used in the first two PCR rounds, which ran roughly 9 cycles each. MiXCR was run by TCRdb on the multiplex PCR reads, yielding one entry per CDR3 protein. Found here are 35,000 to 45,000 distinct CDR3 sequences, around 80% of them singletons; the top ten hold roughly 38%. Extraction of RNA together with DNA used 20-30 mg of unsorted bulk tissue. Input material: tumor-adjacent normal liver tissue. Receptors were obtained from a woman aged 25 to 39 with primary liver carcinoma and hepatitis B virus infection.

About this clonotype itself: One junction end does not reproduce the germline sequence, and a read error may be involved. The rearrangement uses TRBV11-2 and TRBJ2-5; 7 bases align to TRBD1. Germline CDR1 is SGHAT and CDR2 is FQNNGV. CDR3 length: 15 residues. In DNA, the CDR3 is TGTGCTAGCAGCATAGGAGCAGGGGGTGTGGAGACCCAGTACTTC. The encoded protein is CASSIGAGGVETQYF.

Concerning this clonotype itself: No conserved phenylalanine or tryptophan ends this CDR3, so it is likely a read error. J is TRBJ2-2 and V is TRBV11-2; D is possibly TRBD1 (6 bases). From germline, CDR1 is SGHAT and CDR2 FQNNGV. This CDR3 contains 15 residues. The CDR3, as DNA: TGTGCCAGCAGCTTATGGGGACATAACACAGGGGAGCTGTTTTAT. This translates into CASSLWGHNTGELFY.

On this clonotype itself: A junction end diverges from the germline sequence, so it may reflect a read error. In nucleotides, the CDR3 is TGTGCCAGCAGTGTGGGGCTGCGGGAGGGCCAAAATGGGCAGTTCTTC. As protein: CASSVGLREGQNGQFF. This chain links TRBV6-5 with TRBJ2-1; 9 bases match TRBD2. This CDR3 spans 16 amino acids. CDR1 is MNHEY, CDR2 SVGAGI, per germline.

As regards this clonotype: Since the CDR3 does not end with the conserved phenylalanine or tryptophan, this likely comes from a read error. V is TRBV6-5 and J is TRBJ2-2, with 9 bases fitting TRBD2. V was clipped by 9 bases and J by 4 bases; unmatched bases: 12. The CDR3 runs to 16 residues. In germline, CDR1 is MNHEY, CDR2 SVGAGI. As DNA, the CDR3 is TGTGCCAGTAGGTGGACTAGCGCCCGAGGCACCGGGGAGCTGTTTTAT. As protein: CASRWTSARGTGELFY.

Comment on this clonotype: The junction departs from the called germline gene at one end, perhaps through a read error. The chain has TRBV11-2 and TRBJ2-5; 8 bases agree with TRBD2. Germline CDR1 and CDR2: SGHAT and FQNNGV. This CDR3 has 15 residues. CDR3 coding DNA: TGTGCCAGCAGCCTAGAATCGGGGGGGGTAGAGACCCAGTACTTC. Translation gives CASSLESGGVETQYF.

Concerning this clonotype itself: Being one base from a much bigger clone, this may be a read error. This chain uses TRBV7-3 with TRBJ2-1, with 9 bases fitting TRBD1. This CDR3 region has 13 residues. Germline V CDR1 and CDR2: SGHTA, FQGTGA. CDR3 coding DNA: TGTGCCAGCAGCTCCGGGACAGGGAATGAGCAGTCCTTC. Its translation: CASSSGTGNEQSF.

This rearrangement joins TRBV6-2 or TRBV6-3 to TRBJ1-2; D possibly corresponds to TRBD1 (5 bases). Per the germline V gene, CDR1 is MNHEY and CDR2 is SVGEGT. V lost 3 bases and J lost 4, with 9 bases in between. The CDR3 runs to 13 residues. Here the CDR3 DNA reads TGTGCCAGCAGTTATGGGGGGAGCTATGGCTACACCTTC. It specifies CASSYGGSYGYTF.

This clonotype was seen once. A junction end diverges from the germline sequence, so it may reflect a read error. The gene calls are TRBV6-6 and TRBJ1-1; possibly TRBD1 for D (6 bases). The CDR3 runs 13 residues. Germline V lookup: CDR1 MNHNY, CDR2 SVGAGI (reference sequence). The CDR3 DNA reads TGTGCCAGCTGTTACAGGGAGAACACTGGAGCTTTCTTT. It is translated as CASCYRENTGAFF.

The CDR3 reads CASSSLGSEQFF. CDR3 coding DNA: TGTGCCAGCAGTTCGCTGGGCAGTGAGCAGTTCTTC. V gene TRBV12-3 or TRBV12-4 combines with J gene TRBJ2-1; D is unresolved. CDR3 length: 12 amino acids. Trimming stripped 4 bases from V and 9 bases from J, with 10 bases between.

Concerning this clonotype: A junction end diverges from the germline sequence, so it may reflect a read error. The genes are TRBV11-3 and TRBJ2-2; D may be TRBD2 (7 bases). This CDR3 contains 17 residues. The germline V gene has CDR1 SGHNT and CDR2 YENEEA. The DNA of the CDR3 is TGTGCCAGTACCCAGACCCGCGGGAGAACTCAACCCGGGGGGCTGCTTTTT. Its protein product is CASTQTRGRTQPGGLLF.

Details on this clonotype: The junction departs from germline at one end; a sequencing error may be responsible. V is TRBV5-6 and J is TRBJ2-2, with no clear D. CDR1 is SGHDT and CDR2 is YYEEEE in the germline V gene. This CDR3 has 15 residues. The CDR3 reads CTSSLAHRVTGELFF. The CDR3 nucleotides are TGTACCAGCAGTTTGGCACACAGAGTCACTGGGGAGCTGTTTTTT.

Of note for this clonotype: This could be a read error, since a much larger clone is one nucleotide away. The chain couples TRBV5-1 to TRBJ1-1; D is undetermined. CDR3 length equals 12 residues. Germline V gives CDR1 SGHRS, CDR2 YFSETQ. CDR3 protein: CVSSKGYTEAFF. The CDR3 bases are TGCGTCAGCAGCAAAGGGTACACTGAAGCTTTCTTT.

This clonotype was picked up a small number of times. Relative to the germline gene, one junction end is altered; a read error may explain this. The chain carries TRBV10-1 and TRBJ2-7; unclear D gene. This CDR3 has 12 amino acids. Looked up from germline, CDR1 is WNHNN and CDR2 is SYGVQD (reference sequence). The CDR3 loop reads CTSSGASHEPYF. CDR3 in DNA: TGCACCAGCAGTGGAGCATCCCACGAGCCGTACTTC.

As for this clonotype: An end of the junction does not agree with germline; a read error may underlie this. The chain links TRBV12-3 or TRBV12-4 to TRBJ1-1, with 7 bases aligning to TRBD1. The CDR3 totals 17 residues. CDR3 sequence: CSSSQLPQGEGGAEALF. CDR3 in DNA: TGTTCCAGCAGTCAACTCCCCCAGGGGGAGGGGGGGGCTGAAGCTCTCTTT.

Note on this clonotype: A read error is likely, as this CDR3 ends without the conserved phenylalanine or tryptophan. CDR3 protein: CASSPPRTVRVEAFS. As DNA, the CDR3 is TGCGCCAGCAGCCCCCCCCGCACCGTCAGGGTAGAAGCTTTCTCT. The chain uses TRBV4-1 and TRBJ1-1, with D possibly being TRBD1 (5 bases). The V and J ends lost 4 bases and 8 bases respectively, with 20 bases between them. There are 15 residues in the CDR3. CDR1 is MGHRA, CDR2 YSYEKL, per germline.